Below are 14 T cell receptor beta chains sequenced from a single sample in a study of blood T cells in healthy people across ages. Combining a sample-barcoded 5' primer with a J-beta primer mix, a second PCR ran for about 7 to 11 cycles. TCRdb re-called the 5' RACE reads with MiXCR, one entry per CDR3 protein. This table holds 1.4 million or so distinct CDR3 sequences, about 45% found once. The source material was blood. These receptors originate from a woman aged 18-29 years in good health.

The CDR3 is CSVGGVDIQYF. The DNA for the CDR3 is TGCAGCGTTGGAGGTGTTGACATTCAGTACTTC. The rearrangement uses TRBV29-1 and TRBJ2-4; unclear D gene. This CDR3 has 11 amino acids. CDR1 SQVTM and CDR2 ANQGSEA come from the germline V gene. Between the trimmed V and J ends, which lost 4 bases and 8 bases, there was a span of 9 bases.

The chain has TRBV4-1 and TRBJ1-1, with D perhaps matching TRBD1 (6 bases). CDR3 size: 15 residues. Germline V gene data show CDR1 as MGHRA and CDR2 as YSYEKL. Trimming took 5 bases from V and 0 from J, leaving 13 bases between them. The CDR3 region has the DNA TGCGCCAGCAGCGGCGCCGGGACAATGAACACTGAAGCTTTCTTT. This encodes CASSGAGTMNTEAFF.

This chain uses TRBV7-9 with TRBJ2-7; no firm D call. Germline values: CDR1 SEHNR, CDR2 FQNEAQ (reference sequence). The CDR3 extends over 13 amino acids. The V end lost 5 bases, the J end lost 4 bases, and 12 bases lay between the germline ends. The CDR3 DNA sequence: TGTGCCAGCAGCCCTAAGGGCCGTTACGAGCAGTACTTC. As protein: CASSPKGRYEQYF.

This chain links TRBV6-1 with TRBJ2-3, with 7 bases aligning to TRBD1. CDR3 length: 15 residues. J lost 1 base, V lost 2 bases, and 3 bases had no gene match. Germline loops: CDR1 MNHNS, CDR2 SASEGT. CDR3 residues: CASSERTGGTDTQYF. In DNA, the CDR3 is TGTGCCAGCAGTGAACGCACAGGGGGCACAGATACGCAGTATTTT.

The gene calls are TRBV29-1 and TRBJ2-7; D may be TRBD2 (5 bases). The V end lost 4 bases, the J end lost 5 bases, and 15 bases lay between the germline ends. CDR1 is SQVTM and CDR2 is ANQGSEA in the germline V gene. The CDR3 is made up of 13 amino acids. CDR3 sequence: CSVAGRTLHEQYF. CDR3 in DNA: TGCAGCGTTGCAGGCAGGACTCTCCACGAGCAGTACTTC.

V gene TRBV28 combines with J gene TRBJ1-5; a possible D gene is TRBD1 (5 bases). Germline-derived CDR1 and CDR2 are MDHEN and SYDVKM. This CDR3 is 14 amino acids long. Trimming pared 4 bases from V and 9 bases from J, leaving 16 bases between. The CDR3 nucleotides are TGTGCCAGCAGTTATGGACGTCCCCAGGGGCCCCAGCATTTT. Translated: CASSYGRPQGPQHF.

This clonotype was seen only a few times. V gene TRBV12-3 or TRBV12-4 combines with J gene TRBJ1-4; 8 bases line up with TRBD1. The trim removed 5 bases at V and 3 bases at J, leaving 5 bases unmatched. The CDR3 is made up of 15 amino acids. CDR3 residues: CASSRTGSANEKLFF. CDR3 coding DNA: TGTGCCAGCAGTCGGACAGGGAGTGCTAATGAAAAACTGTTTTTT.

This clonotype was detected a few times. The chain is built from TRBV4-3 and TRBJ2-2, with D unresolved. Trimming removed 3 bases at V and 5 bases at J, with 10 bases between. In germline, CDR1 is LGHNA, CDR2 YSLEER. There are 14 residues in the CDR3. The DNA of the CDR3 is TGCGCCAGCAGCCATTCGACCGAAACCGGGGAGCTGTTTTTT. Translated: CASSHSTETGELFF.

This clonotype is a singleton in its sample. The chain uses TRBV4-1 and TRBJ2-1; 7 nucleotides agree with TRBD2. The J call may be mistaken, given a closer DNA end match to TRBJ2-7. The germline V gene has CDR1 MGHRA and CDR2 YSYEKL. There are 16 residues in the CDR3. Written as DNA, the CDR3 is TGCGCCAGCAGCCACCTAGTGGGGGGGAGTTACAATGAGCAGTACTTC. Translated: CASSHLVGGSYNEQYF.

The rearrangement uses TRBV21-1 and TRBJ2-1; the table's D call, TRBD2, was not checked against the DNA. TRBV21-1 is a documented pseudogene. CDR3 length equals 21 residues. In DNA form, the CDR3 reads TGTGCCAGCAGCAAAGTAGCGGGGGGGCCGAATTCCCCGAGCTCCTACAATGAGCAGTTCTTC. It codes for CASSKVAGGPNSPSSYNEQFF.

This clonotype was observed a handful of times. The chain combines TRBV12-5 with TRBJ1-2; D is perhaps TRBD1 (6 bases). The CDR3 totals 16 residues. Germline lookup yields CDR1 LGHNT and CDR2 FRNRAP. V dropped 0 bases and J dropped 6 bases, with 17 bases sitting between them. CDR3 loop: CASGLVLGGHSDGYTF. CDR3 DNA sequence: TGTGCTAGTGGTTTGGTACTGGGGGGGCATAGCGATGGCTACACCTTC.

This chain connects TRBV11-2 to TRBJ2-3; D not certain. CDR3 size: 13 residues. Germline values: CDR1 SGHAT, CDR2 FQNNGV. V dropped 2 bases and J dropped 5 bases, with 8 bases sitting between them. As DNA, the CDR3 is TGTGCCAGCAGCTTAAAGGTTGGAGATACGCAGTATTTT. It codes for CASSLKVGDTQYF.

J is TRBJ2-3 and V is TRBV4-1; 9 nucleotides match TRBD2. Germline V CDR1 and CDR2: MGHRA, YSYEKL. The V gene end was trimmed by 1 base and the J gene end by 1 base; junction bases not matched to a gene: 15. The CDR3 contains 20 residues. CDR3 amino acids: CASSQGFRLAGSLGTDTQYF. CDR3 DNA sequence: TGCGCCAGCAGCCAAGGTTTTAGGCTAGCGGGGTCTTTAGGCACAGATACGCAGTATTTT.

This chain joins TRBV27 and TRBJ2-6; TRBD1 matches at 9 bases. Germline CDR1 reads MNHEY; CDR2 reads SMNVEV (reference sequence). This CDR3 has 14 residues. Unmatched junction bases numbered 4, after V lost 11 bases and J lost 2 bases. The CDR3 reads CAVRTGAGANVLTF. CDR3 in DNA: TGTGCCGTCCGGACAGGGGCTGGGGCCAACGTCCTGACTTTC.